The 26 T cell receptor beta chains given below trace back to one sample, sequenced in a study of blood T cells in healthy people across ages. Sample-barcoded 5' priming and a J-beta primer mix drove a second PCR of roughly 6 to 12 cycles. A single record per CDR3 protein comes from TCRdb applying MiXCR to the 5' RACE reads. The sample has roughly 1.5 million distinct CDR3 sequences, less than 45% seen once. The sample comprised blood. These receptors originate from a woman between 18 and 29 years old in good health.

This clonotype has more than one count but fewer than ten. The genes are TRBV4-3 and TRBJ2-5; no clear D gene. Per the germline V gene, CDR1 is LGHNA and CDR2 is YSLEER. The germline V and J ends were trimmed by 4 bases and 1 base, with 10 bases remaining between them. The CDR3 is made up of 14 amino acids. The CDR3 DNA sequence: TGCGCCAGCAGCCCTTCTCACGTCCAAGAGACCCAGTACTTC. The encoded protein is CASSPSHVQETQYF.

This clonotype was counted between two and nine times. This sequence joins TRBV6-6 and TRBJ1-5; TRBD1 matches at 7 bases. The CDR3 length is 15 residues. V was clipped by 4 bases and J by 4 bases; unmatched bases: 7. Germline CDR1 and CDR2: MNHNY and SVGAGI (reference sequence). CDR3 DNA sequence: TGTGCCAGCAGTTTGGGGACAGTGGCTAATCAGCCCCAGCATTTT. Amino acid sequence: CASSLGTVANQPQHF.

The V call is TRBV15, the J call TRBJ1-2; D might be TRBD1 (5 bases). The CDR3 covers 16 residues. Germline V gene data show CDR1 as LNHNV and CDR2 as YYDKDF (reference sequence). Trimming cost V 5 bases and J 3 bases, with 19 bases left between them. The CDR3 spells CATSEGPFTSDYGYTF. The CDR3 coding sequence is TGTGCCACCAGCGAGGGGCCTTTCACTTCCGACTATGGCTACACCTTC.

The rearrangement uses TRBV7-2 and TRBJ1-1; TRBD1 matches at 7 bases. The length of the CDR3 is 16 residues. V trimming: 8 bases; J trimming: 8 bases; junction bases outside the gene matches: 20. Germline V gene sequence: CDR1 SGHTA, CDR2 FQGNSA. The CDR3 DNA sequence: TGTGCCAGCTCCGCACCTTTACAGGGGCGGGTTGGGGAAGCTTTCTTT. It codes for CASSAPLQGRVGEAFF.

This clonotype was observed a few times. The chain is built from TRBV7-9 and TRBJ2-2; the D gene is possibly TRBD2 (5 bases). CDR1 and CDR2 (germline): SEHNR, FQNEAQ (reference sequence). Trimming took 4 bases from V and 1 from J, leaving 19 bases between them. The CDR3 runs to 18 residues. CDR3 loop: CASSYLSFRRLNTGELFF. CDR3 nucleotide sequence: TGTGCCAGCAGCTATCTATCGTTCAGGAGGCTGAACACCGGGGAGCTGTTTTTT.

With regard to this clonotype: One junction end does not reproduce the germline sequence, and a read error may be involved. The chain carries TRBV27 and TRBJ2-1; D is possibly TRBD2 (5 bases). Germline CDR1 and CDR2: MNHEY and SMNVEV (reference sequence). This CDR3 contains 13 residues. The CDR3 is CASSFGGYLERFF. CDR3 DNA: TGTGCCAGCAGTTTCGGCGGGTACCTTGAGCGGTTCTTC.

The genes are TRBV24-1 and TRBJ2-3, with 8 bases identical to TRBD2. The CDR3 contains 16 residues. Looked up from germline, CDR1 is KGHDR and CDR2 is SFDVKD. J gave up 5 bases and V 5 bases, and 11 bases lay outside the gene matches. Here the CDR3 reads CATSGFGRAGRDTQYF. The CDR3, as DNA: TGTGCCACCAGTGGGTTCGGGAGGGCCGGGAGAGATACGCAGTATTTT.

This clonotype showed up just a few times. This chain links TRBV6-1 with TRBJ2-1; TRBD2 might be the D (6 bases). The CDR3 consists of 16 residues. Trimming pared 1 base from V and 1 base from J, leaving 11 bases between. CDR1 is MNHNS and CDR2 is SASEGT in the germline V gene. CDR3 loop: CASSEGELASYNEQFF. The CDR3 bases are TGTGCCAGCAGTGAAGGGGAACTAGCTTCCTACAATGAGCAGTTCTTC.

The V gene is TRBV6-5, the J gene TRBJ2-1; 8 bases map to TRBD2. Germline V lookup: CDR1 MNHEY, CDR2 SVGAGI. This CDR3 is 15 amino acids long. The J segment lost 9 bases and the V segment lost 5 bases, leaving 12 bases of the junction unmatched. CDR3 sequence: CASSRYGAGEGEQFF. The CDR3 DNA follows: TGTGCCAGCAGTCGTTACGGAGCGGGGGAGGGTGAGCAGTTCTTC.

The chain recombines TRBV6-2 or TRBV6-3 with TRBJ1-1; D ambiguous. CDR1 and CDR2 from the germline V gene are MNHEY and SVGEGT. The CDR3 is 13 residues long. Trimming left V 0 bases short and J 7 bases short, with 9 bases between. CDR3 loop: CASSYSNRREAFF. The CDR3 nucleotides are TGTGCCAGCAGTTACTCGAACCGGCGTGAAGCTTTCTTT.

This clonotype was counted a few times. The rearrangement joins TRBV20-1 to TRBJ1-5, with 8 bases that match TRBD1. The CDR3 extends over 12 amino acids. V shed 5 bases and J 5 bases; nucleotides not matched to a gene: 2. Germline V gene sequence: CDR1 DFQATT, CDR2 SNEGSKA (reference sequence). CDR3 residues: CSAVTGDQPQHF. The CDR3, as DNA: TGCAGTGCTGTGACAGGGGATCAGCCCCAGCATTTT.

The V and J genes are TRBV20-1 and TRBJ1-3, with D perhaps matching TRBD1 (5 bases). This CDR3 is built from 15 residues. Between the trimmed V and J ends, which lost 0 bases and 3 bases, there was a span of 12 bases. Germline lookup yields CDR1 DFQATT and CDR2 SNEGSKA (reference sequence). As DNA, the CDR3 is TGCAGTGCTAGAGATCTCATGGACAATGGAAACACCATATATTTT. It encodes CSARDLMDNGNTIYF.

This clonotype has only a few counts. The J gene is TRBJ2-7, the V gene TRBV20-1; D is possibly TRBD1 (5 bases). V shed 4 bases and J shed 5 bases, with 15 bases lying between them. Germline CDR1 reads DFQATT; CDR2 reads SNEGSKA (reference sequence). This CDR3 contains 13 residues. CDR3 bases: TGCAGTGCTATAGGGGAACCTCGGGACGAGCAGTACTTC. The encoded protein is CSAIGEPRDEQYF.

The genes are TRBV4-1 and TRBJ2-3; 7 nucleotides align to TRBD2. Looked up from germline, CDR1 is MGHRA and CDR2 is YSYEKL. This CDR3 region has 16 residues. The V and J ends lost 0 bases and 1 base, in that order; junction bases with no gene match: 4. CDR3 in amino acids: CASSQEFRGGTDTQYF. CDR3 nucleotide sequence: TGCGCCAGCAGCCAAGAGTTCCGGGGGGGCACAGATACGCAGTATTTT.

V is TRBV5-1 and J is TRBJ1-4, with D possibly being TRBD1 (5 bases). This CDR3 comprises 14 residues. Germline V gene sequence: CDR1 SGHRS, CDR2 YFSETQ. The V gene lost 3 bases and the J gene lost 5 bases, with 11 bases spanning the gap. The CDR3 here is CASSSRGDNEKLFF. In DNA form, the CDR3 reads TGCGCCAGCAGCTCTCGTGGGGACAATGAAAAACTGTTTTTT.

This clonotype was seen a handful of times. CDR3 loop: CASSLTPASGRYEQFF. The CDR3 nucleotides read TGTGCCAGCAGCTTAACTCCGGCTAGCGGGAGATATGAGCAGTTCTTC. This rearrangement joins TRBV7-3 to TRBJ2-1; 10 bases line up with TRBD2. The CDR3 loop spans 16 amino acids. V lost 0 bases, J lost 8 bases, and 7 bases stayed unmatched. The germline gives CDR1 SGHTA, CDR2 FQGTGA.

This chain connects TRBV27 to TRBJ2-5, with 7 bases aligning to TRBD1. CDR3 length: 13 amino acids. Germline V lookup: CDR1 MNHEY, CDR2 SMNVEV (reference sequence). The ends lost 5 bases at V and 4 bases at J; junction bases unmatched: 4. The chain's CDR3 is CASSRHRGETQYF. The DNA for the CDR3 is TGTGCCAGCAGTCGCCACAGGGGAGAGACCCAGTACTTC.

This clonotype has a handful of counts. This sequence joins TRBV6-5 and TRBJ2-7; 8 nucleotides align to TRBD2. Germline lookup yields CDR1 MNHEY and CDR2 SVGAGI. This CDR3 has 14 amino acids. V lost 2 bases, J lost 3 bases, and 3 bases stayed unmatched. The CDR3: CASSYNGRDYEQYF. The CDR3 DNA reads TGTGCCAGCAGTTACAACGGGAGGGACTACGAGCAGTACTTC.

This clonotype has more than one count but fewer than ten. For the CDR3, the DNA is TGTGCCAGCAGGGCACCCACCCCTCTCCGGGACAGTTCTCAGCCCCAGCATTTT. Protein: CASRAPTPLRDSSQPQHF. The rearrangement uses TRBV6-2 or TRBV6-3 and TRBJ1-5; 7 bases map to TRBD1. This CDR3 is built from 18 residues. Germline values: CDR1 MNHEY, CDR2 SVGEGT. After removal of 6 bases from V and 6 bases from J, the junction contained 20 bases not matched to a gene.

This clonotype was seen a handful of times. The chain links TRBV7-2 to TRBJ1-4; a weak D match, TRBD1 (5 bases). CDR1 and CDR2 (germline): SGHTA, FQGNSA. This CDR3 contains 16 residues. Deletions cut 5 bases from V and 0 bases from J, with 13 bases between. The CDR3 protein is CASSLRKGSTNEKLFF. CDR3 DNA: TGTGCCAGCAGCCTAAGGAAGGGGTCAACTAATGAAAAACTGTTTTTT.

A few counts support this clonotype. The genes are TRBV6-6 and TRBJ2-1; D gene ambiguous. The germline V and J ends were trimmed by 8 bases and 10 bases, with 18 bases remaining between them. This CDR3 region has 13 residues. Looked up from germline, CDR1 is MNHNY and CDR2 is SVGAGI (reference sequence). The CDR3 DNA is TGTGCCAGCCGACCCTGGGCTGAAGAAGAGCAGTTCTTC. It translates to CASRPWAEEEQFF.

This clonotype was seen a handful of times. The V and J genes are TRBV5-1 and TRBJ2-1; 8 bases align to TRBD1. The CDR3 loop spans 15 amino acids. The germline V gene has CDR1 SGHRS and CDR2 YFSETQ. The trim removed 0 bases at V and 4 bases at J, leaving 3 bases unmatched. The CDR3 region is CASSLDGTGYNEQFF. The CDR3 DNA sequence: TGCGCCAGCAGCTTGGACGGGACAGGATACAATGAGCAGTTCTTC. The variable domain in full, completed from reference TRBV5-1 and TRBJ2-1, reads KAGVTQTPRYLIKTRGQQVTLSCSPISGHRSVSWYQQTPGQGLQFLFEYFSETQRNKGNFPGRFSGRQFSNSRSEMNVSTLELGDSALYLCASSLDGTGYNEQFFGPGTRLTVL.

V usage is TRBV20-1 and J usage is TRBJ2-1, with D hard to call. CDR1 and CDR2 from the germline V gene are DFQATT and SNEGSKA (reference sequence). This CDR3 has 14 amino acids. V dropped 8 bases and J dropped 0 bases, with 14 bases sitting between them. This chain's CDR3 is CSPYRASSYNEQFF. As DNA, the CDR3 is TGCAGTCCCTACCGGGCGAGCTCCTACAATGAGCAGTTCTTC.

This rearrangement joins TRBV5-1 to TRBJ2-3, with 7 bases identical to TRBD2. J gave up 0 bases and V 6 bases, and 10 bases lay outside the gene matches. The germline gives CDR1 SGHRS, CDR2 YFSETQ. The CDR3 sequence is 16 residues long. CDR3 coding DNA: TGCGCCAGCATCGACCTCGCGGGGGTTAGCACAGATACGCAGTATTTT. It translates to CASIDLAGVSTDTQYF.

The chain couples TRBV20-1 to TRBJ2-7; either TRBD1 or TRBD2 may fit D (5 bases each). The CDR3 has 14 amino acids. Looked up from germline, CDR1 is DFQATT and CDR2 is SNEGSKA (reference sequence). V shed 0 bases and J shed 1 base, with 10 bases lying between them. This chain's CDR3 is CSARDRDQSYEQYF. The DNA for the CDR3 is TGCAGTGCTAGAGATCGGGACCAATCCTACGAGCAGTACTTC.

The genes are TRBV5-1 and TRBJ2-7; D uncertain. V was trimmed by 4 bases and J by 3 bases, leaving 14 bases between them. The germline V gene encodes CDR1 SGHRS and CDR2 YFSETQ. The CDR3 has 14 residues. The DNA for the CDR3 is TGCGCCAGCAGCGGATCAGGTGGGCGCTACGAGCAGTACTTC. Residues: CASSGSGGRYEQYF.